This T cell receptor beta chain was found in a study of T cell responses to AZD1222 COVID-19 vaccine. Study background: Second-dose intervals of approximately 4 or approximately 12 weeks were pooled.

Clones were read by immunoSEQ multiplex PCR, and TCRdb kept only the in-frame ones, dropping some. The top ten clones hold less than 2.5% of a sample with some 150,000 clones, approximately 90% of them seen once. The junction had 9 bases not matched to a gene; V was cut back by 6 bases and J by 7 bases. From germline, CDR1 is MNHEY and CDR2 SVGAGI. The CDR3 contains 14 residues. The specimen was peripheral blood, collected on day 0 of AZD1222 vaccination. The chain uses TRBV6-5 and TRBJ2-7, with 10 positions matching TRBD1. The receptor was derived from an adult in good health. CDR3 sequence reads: CASRPRQGAREQYF. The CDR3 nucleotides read TGTGCCAGCAGGCCCAGACAGGGGGCGAGGGAGCAGTACTTC.